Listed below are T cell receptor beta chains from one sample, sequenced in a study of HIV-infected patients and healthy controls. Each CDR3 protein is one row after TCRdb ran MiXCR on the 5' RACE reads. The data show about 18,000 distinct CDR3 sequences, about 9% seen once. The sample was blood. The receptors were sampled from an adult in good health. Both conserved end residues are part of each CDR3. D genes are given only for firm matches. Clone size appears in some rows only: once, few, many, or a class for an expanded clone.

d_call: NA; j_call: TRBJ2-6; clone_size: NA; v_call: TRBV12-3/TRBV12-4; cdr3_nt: TGTGCCAGCAGCCAGGACAGCCCTGGGGCCAACGTCCTGACTTTC; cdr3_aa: CASSQDSPGANVLTF
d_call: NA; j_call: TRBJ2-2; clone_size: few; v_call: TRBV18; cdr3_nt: TGTGCCAGCTCACTTCAGGGCTACCCCGGGGAGCTGTTTTTT; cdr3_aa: CASSLQGYPGELFF
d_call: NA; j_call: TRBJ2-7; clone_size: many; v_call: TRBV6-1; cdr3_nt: TGTGCCAGCAGTGAAGCGTACGAGCAGTACTTC; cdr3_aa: CASSEAYEQYF
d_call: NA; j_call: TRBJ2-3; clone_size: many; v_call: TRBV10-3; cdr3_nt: TGTGCCATCAGAGATTCACCGACACCTACTACGCAGTATTTT; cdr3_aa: CAIRDSPTPTTQYF
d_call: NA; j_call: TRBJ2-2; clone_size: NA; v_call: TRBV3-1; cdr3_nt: TGTGCCAGCGAACGGACGGTGAACACCGGGGAGCTGTTTTTT; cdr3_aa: CASERTVNTGELFF
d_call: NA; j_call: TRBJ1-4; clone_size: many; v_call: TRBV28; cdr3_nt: TGTGCCAGCAGTTTACCAAGAGTTGAAAAACTGTTTTTT; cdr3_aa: CASSLPRVEKLFF
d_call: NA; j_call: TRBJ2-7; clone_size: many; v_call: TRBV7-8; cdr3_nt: TGTGCCAGCAGCTCCTCTCCCGGCGGAATTCTCTACGAGCAGTACTTC; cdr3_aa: CASSSSPGGILYEQYF
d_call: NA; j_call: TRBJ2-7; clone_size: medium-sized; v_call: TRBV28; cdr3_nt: TGTGCCAGCATCGGCGGGATGTCCTACGAGCAGTACTTC; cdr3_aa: CASIGGMSYEQYF
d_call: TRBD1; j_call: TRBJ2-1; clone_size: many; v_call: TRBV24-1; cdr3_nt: TGTGCCACCAGTGATTCCGACAGGGACTCCTACAATGAGCAGTTCTTC; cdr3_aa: CATSDSDRDSYNEQFF
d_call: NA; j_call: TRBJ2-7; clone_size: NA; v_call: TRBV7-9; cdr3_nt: TGTGCCAGCAGCGCAGCCTACGAGCAGTACTTC; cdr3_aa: CASSAAYEQYF
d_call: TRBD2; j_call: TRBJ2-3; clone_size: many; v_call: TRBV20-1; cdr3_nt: TGCAGTGCTAGACTAGCGGGAGATTCAGTAGATACGCAGTATTTT; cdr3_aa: CSARLAGDSVDTQYF
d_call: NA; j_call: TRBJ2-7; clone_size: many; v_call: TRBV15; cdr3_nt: TGTGCCACCAGCAACACAGGCGCCTACGAGCAGTACTTC; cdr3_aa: CATSNTGAYEQYF
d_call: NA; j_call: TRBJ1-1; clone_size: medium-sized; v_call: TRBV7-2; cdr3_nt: TGTGCCAGCAGCTTACAGGGGAACACTGAAGCTTTCTTT; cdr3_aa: CASSLQGNTEAFF
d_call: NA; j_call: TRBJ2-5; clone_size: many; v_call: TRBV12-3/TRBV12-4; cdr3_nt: TGTGCCAGCAACCGGGGTCGAGAGGAGACCCAGTACTTC; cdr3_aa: CASNRGREETQYF
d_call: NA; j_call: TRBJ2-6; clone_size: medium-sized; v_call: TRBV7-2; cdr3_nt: TGTGCCAGCAGCTTAGGCAGCTCTGGCGCCAACGTCCTGACTTTC; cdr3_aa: CASSLGSSGANVLTF